The TCR beta chain under discussion was sequenced for a study of identical twins. The sample holds a few counts of this clonotype. Antigen: not known. Each CDR3 protein is one row after TCRdb ran MiXCR on the 5' RACE reads. The sample lists roughly 490,000 distinct CDR3 sequences; roughly an eighth were seen once. Per germline, CDR1 SGHRS and CDR2 YFSETQ. The CDR3 totals 16 residues. With 0 bases removed from V and 4 bases from J, the gap between germline ends came to 13 bases. The study's findings and limits: The abundant beta clonotypes from cord blood had fewer insertions, and memory repertoires had none of this. These conclusions were based on statistical analysis (cross-sectional, not following the same donors). Recombination models fit unrelated individuals' TCR alpha sharing but underestimated twins'.

Healthy Caucasian donors formed the entire cohort. The data were also submitted as part of a second study, on yellow fever vaccine responses in identical twins.

This chain connects TRBV5-1 to TRBJ2-2, with D perhaps TRBD2 (6 bases). This TCR was sampled from a woman aged 18-35 years in good health. Sequenced: CD4+ T cells sorted from blood. CDR3 loop: CASSLAGVKTTGELFF. Written as DNA, the CDR3 is TGCGCCAGCAGCTTGGCGGGGGTGAAGACCACCGGGGAGCTGTTTTTT.